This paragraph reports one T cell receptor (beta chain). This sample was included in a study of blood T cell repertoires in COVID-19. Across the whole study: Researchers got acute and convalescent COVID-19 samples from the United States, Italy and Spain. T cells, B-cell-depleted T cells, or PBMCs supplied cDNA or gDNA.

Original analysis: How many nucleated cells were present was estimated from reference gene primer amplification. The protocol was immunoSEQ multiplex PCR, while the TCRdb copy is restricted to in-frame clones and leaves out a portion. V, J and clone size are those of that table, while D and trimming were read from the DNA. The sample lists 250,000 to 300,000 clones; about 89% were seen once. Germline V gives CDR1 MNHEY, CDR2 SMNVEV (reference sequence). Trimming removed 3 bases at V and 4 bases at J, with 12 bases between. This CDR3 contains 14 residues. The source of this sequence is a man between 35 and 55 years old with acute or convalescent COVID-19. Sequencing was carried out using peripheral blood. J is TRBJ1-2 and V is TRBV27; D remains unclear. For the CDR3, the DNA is TGTGCCAGCAGTTTGAGGGCAGGCCCCTATGGCTACACCTTC. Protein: CASSLRAGPYGYTF.